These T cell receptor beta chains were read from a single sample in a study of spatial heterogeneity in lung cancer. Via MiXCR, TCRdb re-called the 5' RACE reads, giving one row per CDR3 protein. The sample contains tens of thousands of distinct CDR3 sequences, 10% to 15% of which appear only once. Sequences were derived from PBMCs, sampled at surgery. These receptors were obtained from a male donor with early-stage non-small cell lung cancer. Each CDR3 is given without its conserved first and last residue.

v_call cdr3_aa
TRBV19 ASSFQLVVTGELF
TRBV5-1 ASREGQGTSYEQY
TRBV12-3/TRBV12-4 ASSYGVNTEAF
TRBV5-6 ASSLGQRNQPQH
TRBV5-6 ASSPPGQVNGYT
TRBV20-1 SAPAGWDTQY
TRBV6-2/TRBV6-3 ASSYSVYEQY
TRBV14 ASSQGTRGVFTDTQY
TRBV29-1 SSDRGETQY
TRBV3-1 ASSQGSGDGYT
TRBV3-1 ASSQEARTDTQY
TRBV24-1 ATSDTTKVRSQY
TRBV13 ASSSGGMNTEAF
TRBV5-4 DSSLLYQGQGARETQY
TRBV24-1 ATSDPGGGASYNEQF
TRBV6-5 ASTTGPNTEAF
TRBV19 ASSAFMGGQETQY
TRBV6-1 ASEKGGGDYGYT
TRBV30 AWSVQSRSYEQY
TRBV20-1 SGTQGSGAEQY
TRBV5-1 ASSLRTDYEQY
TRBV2 ASIFGPGQGEYEQY
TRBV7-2 ASSLESAGKVYQPQH
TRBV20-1 SAKQSNQPQH
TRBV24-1 ATSEPTGSSYNEQF
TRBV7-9 ASSLQGAYGYT
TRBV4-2 ASSRRQVDEQY
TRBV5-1 ASSPDLGRNYGYT
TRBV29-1 SVELFGTGELF
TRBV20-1 SVTRGVATEAF
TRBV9 ASSFLITTAGKDEQF
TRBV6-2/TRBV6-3 ASRTQGMNTEAF
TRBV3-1 ASSQEGQVGEAF
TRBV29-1 SVEVKSQPKHTETQY
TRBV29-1 SVFSGSRDNEQF
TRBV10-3 AISGTGFPDQPQH
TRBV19 ASSIQGTGQPQH
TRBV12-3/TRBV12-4 ASSFTDEAF
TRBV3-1 ASSQGTPYEQY
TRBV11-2 ASSSWGTTYNEQF
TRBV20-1 SAGGPGNRGTEAF